This TCR beta chain appears in the sequencing data of a study of T cells in Graves' hyperthyroidism and ophthalmopathy. Study findings and constraints: Blood also showed most of the thyroid clonotypes that were expanded above 0.001.

The V gene end was trimmed by 7 bases and the J gene end by 4 bases; junction bases not matched to a gene: 7. This CDR3 comprises 14 residues. The V gene's germline CDR1 is MNHEY and CDR2 SVGEGT. RNA transcripts were the template for amplifying TCR beta CDR3 regions. First-round RT-PCR targeting the TCR CDR3 was performed with the HTBI primer set. In TCRdb, the multiplex PCR reads were re-called with MiXCR into one record per CDR3 protein. The sample lists some 510,000 distinct CDR3 sequences, around 21% occurring once. This clonotype was seen at least ten times. What it recognizes is unknown. The sequencing sample was made of blood. This chain connects TRBV6-2 or TRBV6-3 to TRBJ2-5; 9 bases fit TRBD1. The sequence was obtained from a man aged 18 to 30 with Graves' hyperthyroidism. Here the CDR3 DNA reads TGTGCCAGCATTGAACAGGGGGCGGGAGAGACCCAGTACTTC. This sequence encodes CASIEQGAGETQYF.